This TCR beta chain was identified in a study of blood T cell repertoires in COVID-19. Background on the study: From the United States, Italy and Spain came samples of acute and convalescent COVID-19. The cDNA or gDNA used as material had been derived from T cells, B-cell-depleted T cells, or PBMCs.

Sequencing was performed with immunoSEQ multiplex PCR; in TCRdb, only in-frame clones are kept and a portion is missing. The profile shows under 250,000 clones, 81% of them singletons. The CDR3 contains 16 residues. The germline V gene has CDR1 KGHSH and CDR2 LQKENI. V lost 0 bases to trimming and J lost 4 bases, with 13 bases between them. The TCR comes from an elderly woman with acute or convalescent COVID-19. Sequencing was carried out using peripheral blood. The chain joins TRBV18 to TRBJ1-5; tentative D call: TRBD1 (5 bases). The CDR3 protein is CASSPPAGRGNQPQHF. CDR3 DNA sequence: TGTGCCAGCTCACCACCGGCAGGGCGGGGTAATCAGCCCCAGCATTTT.